The clone carrying this TCR beta chain was counted at least ten times. Its specificity is unknown. Library construction for TCR beta used iRepertoire HTBI primers and Arm-PCR of CDR3 regions. TCRdb redid the calling of the multiplex PCR reads with MiXCR, one entry per CDR3 protein. The table records some 250,000 distinct CDR3 sequences, 15% to 20% of them present only once. This record belongs to a study of regulatory T cells in long-lasting Graves disease. Study findings and constraints: Gene preferences differed: TRBV28, TRBJ1-2, TRBJ2-5 in persistent cases.

Described time point: newly diagnosed GD, antithyroid drugs for less than 3 months. Extracted RNA from PBMCs served as the source of the TCR library. The CDR3 has 13 residues. With 4 bases removed from V and 4 bases from J, the gap between germline ends came to 11 bases. CDR1 and CDR2 (germline): SGHRS, YFSETQ. These data were also filed under a second study, of T cells in Graves' hyperthyroidism and ophthalmopathy.

The receptor comes from a young woman with Graves disease. The source material was peripheral blood mononuclear cells (PBMCs), sampled at new diagnosis, from a patient treated with antithyroid drugs. V is TRBV5-1 and J is TRBJ2-5; D is perhaps TRBD1 or TRBD2 (6 bases each). The DNA of the CDR3 is TGCGCCAGCAGCCACGGAGGGGGAGAGACCCAGTACTTC. This translates into CASSHGGGETQYF.